Following are 27 T cell receptor beta chains from one sample sequenced in a study of control samples from healthy donors and cancer patients. Produced via immunoSEQ multiplex PCR; TCRdb's table is partial and in-frame only. The sample records about 95,000 clones, around four fifths being singletons. The material sequenced was blood. The receptors derive from a young man in good health.

The chain combines TRBV2 with TRBJ2-4; D not certain. CDR1 and CDR2 (germline): SNHLY, FYNNEI. Trimming removed 1 base from V and 0 bases from J, with 4 bases in between. CDR3 length: 14 amino acids. Here the CDR3 reads CASSEGRAKNIQYF. CDR3 in DNA: TGTGCCAGCAGTGAAGGGAGAGCCAAAAACATTCAGTACTTC.

The chain recombines TRBV24-1 with TRBJ1-2; D not certain. CDR3 length: 14 residues. The V and J ends lost 4 bases and 6 bases respectively, with 14 bases between them. Germline-derived CDR1 and CDR2 are KGHDR and SFDVKD. CDR3 DNA: TGTGCCACCAGTGAGGGCGGGAGTAAGGATGGCTACACCTTC. It encodes CATSEGGSKDGYTF.

About this clone itself: At the DNA level, this CDR3 is encoded by other sequences in the same sample as well. The V call is TRBV6-5, the J call TRBJ1-5; 7 nucleotides align to TRBD1. Looked up from germline, CDR1 is MNHEY and CDR2 is SVGAGI. J gave up 4 bases and V 6 bases, and 3 bases lay outside the gene matches. This CDR3 comprises 13 residues. The CDR3 coding sequence is TGTGCCAGCAGCAGGACAGGAAATCAGCCCCAGCATTTT. Protein sequence: CASSRTGNQPQHF.

The genes are TRBV6-4 and TRBJ1-4, with D tentatively TRBD1 (5 bases). Between the trimmed V and J ends, which lost 0 bases and 7 bases, there was a span of 18 bases. The germline CDR1 and CDR2 sequences are MRHNA and SNTAGT. CDR3 length: 17 amino acids. CDR3 loop: CASSDSIPRAKGEKLFF. The CDR3, as DNA: TGTGCCAGCAGTGACTCTATCCCCAGGGCTAAGGGTGAAAAACTGTTTTTT.

This rearrangement joins TRBV18 to TRBJ2-2, with no clear D. The CDR3 totals 13 residues. Germline loops: CDR1 KGHSH, CDR2 LQKENI. Trimming left V 5 bases short and J 1 base short, with 5 bases between. Here the CDR3 reads CASSDQNTGELFF. For the CDR3, the DNA is TGTGCCAGCTCAGACCAGAACACCGGGGAGCTGTTTTTT.

A few counts support this clone. The chain combines TRBV9 with TRBJ1-6, with TRBD1 matching 8 bases. The CDR3 length is 17 residues. The germline V gene encodes CDR1 SGDLS and CDR2 YYNGEE. Trimming at V came to 0 bases and at J to 4 bases, leaving 6 bases not matched to a gene. The CDR3 sequence: CASSVVVGQVYNSPLHF. CDR3 coding DNA: TGTGCCAGCAGCGTAGTAGTGGGACAGGTTTATAATTCACCCCTCCACTTT.

This rearrangement joins TRBV4-2 to TRBJ2-5; TRBD2 matches 8 bases. Trimming removed 0 bases from V and 5 bases from J; junction bases left unmatched: 11. CDR1 is LGHNA and CDR2 is YNFKEQ in the germline V gene. The CDR3 covers 17 residues. The CDR3: CASSQDRERGFRETQYF. DNA for the CDR3: TGTGCCAGCAGCCAAGATCGGGAGCGGGGGTTTAGGGAGACCCAGTACTTC.

This rearrangement joins TRBV3-1 (or the pseudogene TRBV3-2) to TRBJ1-2; the D gene is possibly TRBD1 (5 bases). This CDR3 has 14 residues. Deletions cut 1 base from V and 0 bases from J, with 6 bases between. Germline values: CDR1 LGHDT, CDR2 YNNKEL (reference sequence). CDR3 region: CASSQGTTNYGYTF. The CDR3 coding sequence is TGTGCCAGCAGCCAAGGGACAACTAACTATGGCTACACCTTC.

The chain combines TRBV7-8 with TRBJ1-6; D remains ambiguous. V lost 5 bases, J lost 3 bases, and 11 bases lay in between. Germline values: CDR1 SGHVS, CDR2 FQNEAQ. This CDR3 is built from 15 residues. The CDR3 DNA reads as TGTGCCAGCAGCCTTAACACGATCTATAATTCACCCCTCCACTTT. Translated, it gives CASSLNTIYNSPLHF. The full variable domain, with the rest looked up from reference TRBV7-8 and TRBJ1-6, is GAGVSQSPRYKVAKRGQDVALRCDPISGHVSLFWYQQALGQGPEFLTYFQNEAQLDKSGLPSDRFFAERPEGSVSTLKIQRTQQEDSAVYLCASSLNTIYNSPLHFGNGTRLTVT.

This clone was detected only a few times. This chain links TRBV15 with TRBJ2-3; 7 nucleotides agree with TRBD1. In germline, CDR1 is LNHNV, CDR2 YYDKDF (reference sequence). Trimming at V came to 0 bases and at J to 1 base, leaving 1 base not matched to a gene. This CDR3 comprises 15 residues. DNA of the CDR3: TGTGCCACCAGCAGAGATACAGGGGGCACAGATACGCAGTATTTT. Translating gives CATSRDTGGTDTQYF.

This clone occurred a few times. The chain has TRBV5-6 and TRBJ2-3; D may match TRBD1 or TRBD2 (6 bases each). The length of the CDR3 is 16 residues. Deletions cut 0 bases from V and 4 bases from J, with 15 bases between. In germline, CDR1 is SGHDT, CDR2 YYEEEE. CDR3 residues: CASSLVLGGSSDTQYF. CDR3 coding DNA: TGTGCCAGCAGCTTGGTATTGGGGGGCAGCTCAGATACGCAGTATTTT.

This clone was seen a handful of times. The chain employs TRBV2 and TRBJ1-5; 7 bases are a match to TRBD1. Per germline, CDR1 SNHLY and CDR2 FYNNEI. This CDR3 contains 13 residues. The V gene end was trimmed by 6 bases and the J gene end by 4 bases; junction bases not matched to a gene: 3. The CDR3 DNA is TGTGCCAGCAGCGGACAGGAGAATCAGCCCCAGCATTTT. Its translation: CASSGQENQPQHF.

This chain links TRBV5-1 with TRBJ2-3; D may be TRBD1 (5 bases). V was cut by 0 bases and J by 2 bases, with 7 bases left in between. The germline gives CDR1 SGHRS, CDR2 YFSETQ. The CDR3 contains 14 residues. The CDR3 sequence: CASSLGGATDTQYF. Written as DNA, the CDR3 is TGCGCCAGCAGCTTGGGTGGGGCCACAGATACGCAGTATTTT.

The V and J genes are TRBV10-1 and TRBJ1-1; the match to TRBD1 covers 11 bases. V lost 5 bases to trimming and J lost 4 bases; unmatched junction nucleotides: 9. The CDR3 contains 16 residues. Looked up from germline, CDR1 is WNHNN and CDR2 is SYGVQD (reference sequence). CDR3 sequence reads: CASSYLRDRGFTEAFF. The CDR3 bases are TGCGCCAGCAGTTACCTCCGGGACAGGGGGTTCACTGAAGCTTTCTTT.

This chain joins TRBV19 and TRBJ1-1; D ambiguous. The CDR3 totals 13 residues. Per germline, CDR1 LNHDA and CDR2 SQIVND (reference sequence). The germline V and J ends were trimmed by 6 bases and 3 bases, with 11 bases remaining between them. The CDR3 protein is CASRQGRDTEAFF. The CDR3 coding sequence is TGTGCCAGTAGGCAAGGGAGGGACACTGAAGCTTTCTTT.

The rearrangement links TRBV2 to TRBJ2-7; TRBD2 matches 9 bases. CDR3 size: 14 residues. V was clipped by 3 bases and J by 3 bases; unmatched bases: 3. CDR1 SNHLY and CDR2 FYNNEI come from the germline V gene. The CDR3 loop reads CASSEISGGYEQYF. DNA for the CDR3: TGTGCCAGCAGTGAGATTAGCGGGGGCTACGAGCAGTACTTC.

The J gene is TRBJ2-2, the V gene TRBV5-1; D is unclear. The CDR3 runs to 13 residues. V lost 0 bases and J 7 bases, leaving 7 bases between the germline ends. Germline loops: CDR1 SGHRS, CDR2 YFSETQ. CDR3 region: CASSLVVFGELFF. DNA of the CDR3: TGCGCCAGCAGCTTGGTGGTTTTCGGGGAGCTGTTTTTT. The full variable domain, its missing parts supplied by reference TRBV5-1 and TRBJ2-2, is KAGVTQTPRYLIKTRGQQVTLSCSPISGHRSVSWYQQTPGQGLQFLFEYFSETQRNKGNFPGRFSGRQFSNSRSEMNVSTLELGDSALYLCASSLVVFGELFFGEGSRLTVL.

This clone showed up just once. This chain uses TRBV6-1 with TRBJ2-7; 10 bases align to TRBD2. Germline V gene lookup returns CDR1 MNHNS and CDR2 SASEGT. Germline trimming cut 1 base from V and 3 bases from J; bases unmatched to any gene: 3. This CDR3 contains 15 residues. The CDR3 DNA reads TGTGCCAGCAGTGAAGGAGGGACTAGCGTCTACGAGCAGTACTTC. Translation gives CASSEGGTSVYEQYF.

The chain combines TRBV6-5 with TRBJ1-1, with D unresolved. Trimming pared 7 bases from V and 4 bases from J, leaving 7 bases between. The CDR3 is 11 residues long. The germline V gene has CDR1 MNHEY and CDR2 SVGAGI. In DNA, the CDR3 is TGTGCCAGCACCAGCTTCACTGAAGCTTTCTTT. Protein product: CASTSFTEAFF.

V usage is TRBV7-3 and J usage is TRBJ1-1, with D possibly matching TRBD1 (6 bases). This CDR3 is built from 17 residues. Trimming pared 0 bases from V and 0 bases from J, leaving 14 bases between. Per germline, CDR1 SGHTA and CDR2 FQGTGA. This CDR3 reads CASSLTILQGLNTEAFF. The CDR3 DNA reads as TGTGCCAGCAGCTTAACTATATTACAGGGTTTGAACACTGAAGCTTTCTTT.

V and J are TRBV5-1 and TRBJ2-3, with D uncertain. CDR3 length equals 14 residues. In germline, CDR1 is SGHRS, CDR2 YFSETQ. Trimming removed 4 bases from V and 1 base from J, with 10 bases in between. The CDR3 DNA is TGCGCCAGCAGCGGGGTCGACGGCACAGATACGCAGTATTTT. This translates into CASSGVDGTDTQYF.

Concerning this clone: The same CDR3 also results from other DNA sequences found in this sample. Here the CDR3 reads CASSRQGYEQYF. CDR3 coding DNA: TGTGCCAGCAGTCGACAGGGCTACGAGCAGTACTTC. The V call is TRBV12-3 or TRBV12-4, the J call TRBJ2-7, with 7 nucleotides matching TRBD1. V was clipped by 5 bases and J by 3 bases; unmatched bases: 1. The CDR3 is made up of 12 amino acids.

This chain connects TRBV7-9 to TRBJ1-1; perhaps TRBD1 as D (6 bases). V dropped 1 base and J dropped 5 bases, with 8 bases sitting between them. This CDR3 has 13 residues. Germline V CDR1 and CDR2: SEHNR, FQNEAQ (reference sequence). CDR3 sequence (DNA): TGTGCCAGCAGCTTAGAGGGGGTTACTGAAGCTTTCTTT. The encoded protein is CASSLEGVTEAFF.

V is TRBV10-3 and J is TRBJ1-1; the D gene is possibly TRBD1 (6 bases). V was cut by 9 bases and J by 3 bases, with 17 bases left in between. The CDR3 runs to 14 residues. Germline CDR1 is ENHRY and CDR2 is SYGVKD. CDR3 protein: CAMGGGGGDTEAFF. For the CDR3, the DNA is TGTGCCATGGGTGGGGGCGGTGGGGACACTGAAGCTTTCTTT.

The chain recombines TRBV5-1 with TRBJ1-1, with no clear D. The germline V gene has CDR1 SGHRS and CDR2 YFSETQ. The CDR3 runs to 13 residues. Trimming shortened V by 2 bases and J by 3 bases, and 8 bases separated the two germline ends. Here the CDR3 reads CASSFFGDTEAFF. The CDR3 DNA reads TGCGCCAGCAGCTTTTTTGGGGACACTGAAGCTTTCTTT.

This clone was detected only a few times. The chain employs TRBV6-5 and TRBJ1-5; the D gene is possibly TRBD1 (6 bases). CDR1 MNHEY and CDR2 SVGAGI come from the germline V gene. V was shortened by 8 bases and J by 0 bases, with 11 bases between the two germline ends. The CDR3 loop spans 14 amino acids. CDR3 in amino acids: CASQTGYSNQPQHF. Here the CDR3 DNA reads TGTGCCAGCCAGACAGGCTATAGCAATCAGCCCCAGCATTTT.

The gene calls are TRBV11-2 and TRBJ2-5; D unresolved. V gave up 0 bases and J gave up 2 bases, with 7 bases separating them. The germline gives CDR1 SGHAT, CDR2 FQNNGV. The CDR3 sequence is 14 residues long. This CDR3 reads CASSLDLGQETQYF. The CDR3 DNA reads as TGTGCCAGCAGCTTAGATCTGGGGCAAGAGACCCAGTACTTC. Complete variable domain (other parts from reference TRBV11-2 and TRBJ2-5): EAGVAQSPRYKIIEKRQSVAFWCNPISGHATLYWYQQILGQGPKLLIQFQNNGVVDDSQLPKDRFSAERLKGVDSTLKIQPAKLEDSAVYLCASSLDLGQETQYFGPGTRLLVL.